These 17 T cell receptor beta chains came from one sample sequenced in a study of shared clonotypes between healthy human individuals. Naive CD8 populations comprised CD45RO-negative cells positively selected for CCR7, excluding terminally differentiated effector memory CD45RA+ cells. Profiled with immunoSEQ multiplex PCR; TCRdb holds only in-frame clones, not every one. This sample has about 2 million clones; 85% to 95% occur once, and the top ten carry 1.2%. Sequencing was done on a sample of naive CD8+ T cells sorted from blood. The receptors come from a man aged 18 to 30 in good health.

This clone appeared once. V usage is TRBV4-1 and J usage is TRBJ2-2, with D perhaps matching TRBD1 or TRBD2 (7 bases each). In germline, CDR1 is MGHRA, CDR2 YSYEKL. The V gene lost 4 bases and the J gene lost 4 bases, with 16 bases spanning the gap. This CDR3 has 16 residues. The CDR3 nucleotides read TGCGCCAGCAGCCCGTTCCAGGGGGGGGCCACCGGGGAGCTGTTTTTT. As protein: CASSPFQGGATGELFF.

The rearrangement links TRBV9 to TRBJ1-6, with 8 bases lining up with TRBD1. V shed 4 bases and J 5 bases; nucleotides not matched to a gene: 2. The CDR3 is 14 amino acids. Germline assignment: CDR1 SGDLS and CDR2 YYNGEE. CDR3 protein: CASSQQGDNSPLHF. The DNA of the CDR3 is TGTGCCAGCAGCCAACAGGGGGATAATTCACCCCTCCACTTT.

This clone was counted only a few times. The DNA for the CDR3 is TGCGCCAGCAGCCAAGTGGGGTGGGACAGGGGGCAGCATCAGCCCCAGCATTTT. Translating gives CASSQVGWDRGQHQPQHF. The V and J genes are TRBV4-1 and TRBJ1-5, with 12 nucleotides matching TRBD1. J was trimmed by 5 bases and V by 1 base; bases with no gene match: 9. Germline lookup yields CDR1 MGHRA and CDR2 YSYEKL. CDR3 length: 18 residues.

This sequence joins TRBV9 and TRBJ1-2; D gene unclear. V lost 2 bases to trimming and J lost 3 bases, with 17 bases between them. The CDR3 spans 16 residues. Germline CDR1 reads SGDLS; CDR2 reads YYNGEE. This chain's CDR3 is CASSVEADPWDYGYTF. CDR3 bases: TGTGCCAGCAGCGTTGAGGCAGATCCTTGGGACTATGGCTACACCTTC.

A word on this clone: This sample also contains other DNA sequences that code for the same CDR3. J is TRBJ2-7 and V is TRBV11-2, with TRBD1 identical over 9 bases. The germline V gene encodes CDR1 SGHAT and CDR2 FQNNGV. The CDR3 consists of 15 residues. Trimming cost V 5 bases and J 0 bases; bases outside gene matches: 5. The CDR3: CASSLDRGSSYEQYF. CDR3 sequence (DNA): TGTGCCAGCAGCCTCGACAGGGGGAGCTCCTACGAGCAGTACTTC.

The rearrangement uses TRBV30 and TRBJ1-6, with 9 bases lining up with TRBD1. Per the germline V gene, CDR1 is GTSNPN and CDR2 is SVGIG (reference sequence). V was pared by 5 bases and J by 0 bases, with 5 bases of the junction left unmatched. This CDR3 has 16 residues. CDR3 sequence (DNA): TGTGCCTGGGGGACAGGGCCAAGCTCCTATAATTCACCCCTCCACTTT. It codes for CAWGTGPSSYNSPLHF.

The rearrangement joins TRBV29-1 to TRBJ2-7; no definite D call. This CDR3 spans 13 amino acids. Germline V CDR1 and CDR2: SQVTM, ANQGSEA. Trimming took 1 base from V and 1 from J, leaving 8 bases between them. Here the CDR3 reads CSVEGFQSYEQYF. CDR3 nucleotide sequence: TGCAGCGTTGAAGGTTTCCAGTCCTACGAGCAGTACTTC.

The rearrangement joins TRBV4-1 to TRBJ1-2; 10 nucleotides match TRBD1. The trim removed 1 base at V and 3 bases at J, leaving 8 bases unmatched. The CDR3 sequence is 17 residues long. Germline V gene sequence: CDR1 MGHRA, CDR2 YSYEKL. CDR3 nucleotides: TGCGCCAGCAGCCAAGCACAGGACAGGGGGTTCTACTATGGCTACACCTTC. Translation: CASSQAQDRGFYYGYTF.

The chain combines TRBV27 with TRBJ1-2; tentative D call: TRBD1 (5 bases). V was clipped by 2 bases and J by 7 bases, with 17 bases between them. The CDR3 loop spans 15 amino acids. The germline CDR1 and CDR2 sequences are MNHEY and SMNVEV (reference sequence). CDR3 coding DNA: TGTGCCAGCAGTTTAGATAATTGGGGCGCCAGTGGCTACACCTTC. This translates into CASSLDNWGASGYTF.

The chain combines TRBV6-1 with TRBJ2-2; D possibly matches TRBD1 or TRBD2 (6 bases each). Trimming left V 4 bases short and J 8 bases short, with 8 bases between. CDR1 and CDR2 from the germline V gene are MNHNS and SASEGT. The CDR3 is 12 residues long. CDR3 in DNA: TGTGCCAGCAGTGGGGGGGCTGGGGAGCTGTTTTTT. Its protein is CASSGGAGELFF.

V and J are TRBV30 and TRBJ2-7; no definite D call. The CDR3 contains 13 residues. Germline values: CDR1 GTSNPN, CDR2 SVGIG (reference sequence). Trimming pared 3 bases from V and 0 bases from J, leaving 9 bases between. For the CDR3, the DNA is TGTGCCTGGAGCACCCTGAGCTCCTACGAGCAGTACTTC. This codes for CAWSTLSSYEQYF.

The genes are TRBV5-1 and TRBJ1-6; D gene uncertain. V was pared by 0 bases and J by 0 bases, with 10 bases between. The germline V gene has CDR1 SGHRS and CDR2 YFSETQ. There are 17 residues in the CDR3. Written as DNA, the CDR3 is TGCGCCAGCAGCTTGGCCGACGGTAGCTCCTATAATTCACCCCTCCACTTT. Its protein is CASSLADGSSYNSPLHF.

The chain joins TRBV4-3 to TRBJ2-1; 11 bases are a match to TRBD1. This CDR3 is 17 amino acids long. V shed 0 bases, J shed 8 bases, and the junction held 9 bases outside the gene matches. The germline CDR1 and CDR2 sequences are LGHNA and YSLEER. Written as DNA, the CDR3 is TGCGCCAGCAGCCAAGATCTGGGACAGGGGGAACCCCATGAGCAGTTCTTC. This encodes CASSQDLGQGEPHEQFF.

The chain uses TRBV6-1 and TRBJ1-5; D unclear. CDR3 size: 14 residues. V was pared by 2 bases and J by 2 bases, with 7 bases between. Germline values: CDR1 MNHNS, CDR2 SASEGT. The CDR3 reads CASSEYRRNQPQHF. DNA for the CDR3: TGTGCCAGCAGTGAATACAGACGCAATCAGCCCCAGCATTTT.

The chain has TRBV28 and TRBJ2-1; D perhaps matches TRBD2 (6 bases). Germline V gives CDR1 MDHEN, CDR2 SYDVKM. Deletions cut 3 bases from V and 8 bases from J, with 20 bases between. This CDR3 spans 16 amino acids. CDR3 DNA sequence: TGTGCCAGCAGTTTTTTGGGACTGGGGGATGAGGATGAGCAGTTCTTC. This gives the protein CASSFLGLGDEDEQFF.

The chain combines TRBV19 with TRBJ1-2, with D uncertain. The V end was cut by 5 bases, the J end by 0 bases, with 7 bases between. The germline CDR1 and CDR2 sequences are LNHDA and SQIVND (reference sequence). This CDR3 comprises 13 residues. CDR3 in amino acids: CASSASANYGYTF. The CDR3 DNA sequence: TGTGCCAGTAGTGCGAGCGCTAACTATGGCTACACCTTC.

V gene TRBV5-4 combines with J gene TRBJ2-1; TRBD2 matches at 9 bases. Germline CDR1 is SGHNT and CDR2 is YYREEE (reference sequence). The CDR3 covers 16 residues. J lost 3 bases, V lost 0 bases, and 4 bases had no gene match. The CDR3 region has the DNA TGTGCCAGCAGCTTGGTCCAGCGGGGGGACTACAATGAGCAGTTCTTC. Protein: CASSLVQRGDYNEQFF.